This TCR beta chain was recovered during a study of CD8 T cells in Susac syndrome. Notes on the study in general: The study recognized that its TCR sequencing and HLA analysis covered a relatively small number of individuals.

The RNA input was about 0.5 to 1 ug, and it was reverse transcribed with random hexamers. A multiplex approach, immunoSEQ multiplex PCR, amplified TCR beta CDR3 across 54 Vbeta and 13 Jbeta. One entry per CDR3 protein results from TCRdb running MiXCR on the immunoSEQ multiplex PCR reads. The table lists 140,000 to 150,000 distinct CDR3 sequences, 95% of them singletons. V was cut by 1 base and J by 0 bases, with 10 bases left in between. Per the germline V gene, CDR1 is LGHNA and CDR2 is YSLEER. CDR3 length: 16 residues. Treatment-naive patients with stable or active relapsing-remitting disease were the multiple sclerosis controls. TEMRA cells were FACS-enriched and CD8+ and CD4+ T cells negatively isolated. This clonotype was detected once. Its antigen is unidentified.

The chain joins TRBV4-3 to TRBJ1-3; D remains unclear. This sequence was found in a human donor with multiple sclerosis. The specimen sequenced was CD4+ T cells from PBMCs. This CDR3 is CASSQVGIGSGNTIYF. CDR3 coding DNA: TGCGCCAGCAGCCAAGTAGGCATAGGCTCTGGAAACACCATATATTTT.